This T cell receptor (beta chain) was observed in a study of blood T cell repertoires in COVID-19. In the study overall: Donors in the United States, Italy and Spain gave samples during acute or convalescent COVID-19.

Germline CDR1 and CDR2: SQVTM and ANQGSEA. This CDR3 region has 12 residues. V was cut by 4 bases and J by 5 bases, with 11 bases left in between. Per the original methods: Reference gene primer amplification gave estimated nucleated cell counts. Data came from immunoSEQ multiplex PCR; TCRdb stores just in-frame clones and leaves some out. V and J calls and clone size are copied from that table; D and trimming were computed from the DNA. Of under 200,000 clones listed, roughly 83% are singletons. This sequence was found in a woman at least 80 years old with active or convalescent COVID-19. The chain has TRBV29-1 and TRBJ1-1, with D tentatively TRBD1 (6 bases). The sample comprised peripheral blood. CDR3 protein: CSVVGGGTEAFF. The CDR3 nucleotides read TGCAGCGTTGTAGGGGGGGGGACTGAAGCTTTCTTT.